This T cell receptor beta chain emerged from a study of blood T cell repertoires in COVID-19. For the study at large: Samples representing acute and convalescent COVID-19 were sourced from the United States, Italy and Spain. T cells, B-cell-depleted T cells, or PBMCs supplied cDNA or gDNA.

TCRdb keeps only in-frame clones here, not all; method: immunoSEQ multiplex PCR. This table has 75,000 to 95,000 clones, around four fifths appearing once. This CDR3 has 15 residues. Unmatched junction bases numbered 13, after V lost 10 bases and J lost 10 bases. Germline values: CDR1 WSHSY, CDR2 SAAADI. The receptor comes from a man aged 45-65 years with acute or convalescent COVID-19. Sequenced sample: peripheral blood. The J gene is TRBJ2-1, the V gene TRBV10-2, with TRBD2 matching over 13 bases. In DNA form, the CDR3 reads TGCGCCATCAGACTAGCGGGAGGCCCCACTAACGAGCAGTTCTTC. This codes for CAIRLAGGPTNEQFF.